This entry lists 25 T cell receptor beta chains sequenced from one sample in a study of long-term antiretroviral therapy in people with HIV. Survey-level resolution applied to immunoSEQ assay v3.0. Produced via immunoSEQ multiplex PCR; TCRdb's table is partial and in-frame only. The sample has about 6,500 clones, 70% to 90% seen once. This sample comprised unsorted PBMCs, obtained 3.7 years after starting antiretroviral therapy. These TCRs come from a woman aged 50 to 60 with HIV.

This sequence joins TRBV5-1 and TRBJ1-3, with unresolved D. This CDR3 has 15 residues. With 0 bases removed from V and 0 bases from J, the gap between germline ends came to 7 bases. CDR1 SGHRS and CDR2 YFSETQ come from the germline V gene. In DNA, the CDR3 is TGCGCCAGCAGCTTGGCGGGGATCTCTGGAAACACCATATATTTT. Translating it yields CASSLAGISGNTIYF.

The gene calls are TRBV18 and TRBJ2-7; 12 bases line up with TRBD1. Germline V gene data show CDR1 as KGHSH and CDR2 as LQKENI. CDR3 length equals 17 residues. Germline trimming cut 0 bases from V and 0 bases from J; bases unmatched to any gene: 3. The DNA of the CDR3 is TGTGCCAGCTCACCACCACCGGGACAGGGGGCCTCCTACGAGCAGTACTTC. It is translated as CASSPPPGQGASYEQYF. The full variable domain, in which reference TRBV18 and TRBJ2-7 provide the parts outside the CDR3, is NAGVMQNPRHLVRRRGQEARLRCSPMKGHSHVYWYRQLPEEGLKFMVYLQKENIIDESGMPKERFSAEFPKEGPSILRIQQVVRGDSAAYFCASSPPPGQGASYEQYFGPGTRLTVT.

The rearrangement joins TRBV15 to TRBJ2-7, with D tentatively TRBD1 (5 bases). V dropped 0 bases and J dropped 1 base, with 7 bases sitting between them. CDR3 length: 14 amino acids. The germline CDR1 and CDR2 sequences are LNHNV and YYDKDF (reference sequence). The CDR3 DNA is TGTGCCACCAGCAGAGAAGGGGTGTCCTACGAGCAGTACTTC. Translation gives CATSREGVSYEQYF. Filled out from reference TRBV15 and TRBJ2-7, the complete variable domain reads DAMVIQNPRYQVTQFGKPVTLSCSQTLNHNVMYWYQQKSSQAPKLLFHYYDKDFNNEADTPDNFQSRRPNTSFCFLDIRSPGLGDTAMYLCATSREGVSYEQYFGPGTRLTVT.

The chain couples TRBV11-2 to TRBJ1-3; D not certain. The CDR3 runs 18 residues. Between the trimmed V and J ends, which lost 4 bases and 0 bases, there was a span of 19 bases. CDR1 is SGHAT, CDR2 FQNNGV, per germline. CDR3 DNA: TGTGCCAGCAGCTCCCGGCGGGAGGGAGAGAGCTCTGGAAACACCATATATTTT. As protein: CASSSRREGESSGNTIYF.

This sequence joins TRBV6-5 and TRBJ2-5; D possibly uses TRBD1 or TRBD2 (5 bases each). V lost 5 bases to trimming and J lost 7 bases, with 17 bases between them. CDR3 size: 14 residues. Germline V lookup: CDR1 MNHEY, CDR2 SVGAGI. DNA of the CDR3: TGTGCCAGCAGTCAAGGGACGGGCGGCGGGACCCAGTACTTC. Translating it yields CASSQGTGGGTQYF.

This chain connects TRBV11-3 to TRBJ2-1; 8 bases agree with TRBD2. Germline lookup yields CDR1 SGHNT and CDR2 YENEEA. V was pared by 1 base and J by 11 bases, with 7 bases of the junction left unmatched. There are 14 residues in the CDR3. Here the CDR3 DNA reads TGTGCCAGCAGCTTAGTGCCAAGCGGGGGTCAGCAGTTCTTC. Translating it yields CASSLVPSGGQQFF.

The chain employs TRBV9 and TRBJ2-7; 9 bases are a match to TRBD1. Germline CDR1 is SGDLS and CDR2 is YYNGEE. The CDR3 is 15 residues long. V was pared by 4 bases and J by 2 bases, with 7 bases of the junction left unmatched. The CDR3 nucleotides are TGTGCCAGCAGCCCCAGACAGGGGGTCACCTACGAGCAGTACTTC. Amino acids: CASSPRQGVTYEQYF. Full variable domain (rest looked up from reference TRBV9 and TRBJ2-7): DSGVTQTPKHLITATGQRVTLRCSPRSGDLSVYWYQQSLDQGLQFLIQYYNGEERAKGNILERFSAQQFPDLHSELNLSSLELGDSALYFCASSPRQGVTYEQYFGPGTRLTVT.

This rearrangement joins TRBV4-1 to TRBJ1-5; D unclear. This CDR3 contains 15 residues. Germline V gene lookup returns CDR1 MGHRA and CDR2 YSYEKL. With 0 bases removed from V and 6 bases from J, the gap between germline ends came to 12 bases. For the CDR3, the DNA is TGCGCCAGCAGCCAAGATGGGGTTACGGGTCAGCCCCAGCATTTT. It encodes CASSQDGVTGQPQHF.

This sequence joins TRBV9 and TRBJ2-5, with D possibly being TRBD2 (5 bases). Germline lookup yields CDR1 SGDLS and CDR2 YYNGEE. The V end was cut by 0 bases, the J end by 3 bases, with 6 bases between. The CDR3 runs to 13 residues. The CDR3 nucleotides are TGTGCCAGCAGCGTAGGGGGAGAAGAGACCCAGTACTTC. It yields the protein CASSVGGEETQYF.

This chain connects TRBV6-5 to TRBJ1-5; 7 positions agree with TRBD1. Per the germline V gene, CDR1 is MNHEY and CDR2 is SVGAGI. The CDR3 length is 16 residues. V gave up 0 bases and J gave up 7 bases; unmatched junction bases: 9. CDR3 protein: CASSYSLTGAGQPQHF. CDR3 bases: TGTGCCAGCAGTTACTCGTTAACAGGGGCCGGCCAGCCCCAGCATTTT.

This chain connects TRBV11-2 to TRBJ2-7, with D possibly TRBD1 on 5 matching bases. Deletions cut 1 base from V and 9 bases from J, with 13 bases between. The CDR3 totals 13 residues. Germline lookup yields CDR1 SGHAT and CDR2 FQNNGV. CDR3: CASSLGVQGRQYF. CDR3 bases: TGTGCCAGCAGCTTAGGAGTCCAGGGTCGGCAGTACTTC.

The chain has TRBV5-4 and TRBJ2-5; 9 positions agree with TRBD2. The CDR3 is 16 residues long. Looked up from germline, CDR1 is SGHNT and CDR2 is YYREEE (reference sequence). The V gene end was trimmed by 2 bases and the J gene end by 2 bases; junction bases not matched to a gene: 7. In nucleotides, the CDR3 is TGTGCCAGCAGCTTTTTAGCGGGGGTAAGACAAGAGACCCAGTACTTC. Translation: CASSFLAGVRQETQYF.

The V gene is TRBV29-1, the J gene TRBJ1-2, with 10 bases identical to TRBD1. CDR1 is SQVTM, CDR2 ANQGSEA, per germline. V trimming: 0 bases; J trimming: 5 bases; junction bases outside the gene matches: 12. CDR3 length: 17 residues. CDR3 sequence: CSVEDRGTGEGTYGYTF. The CDR3 nucleotides are TGCAGCGTTGAAGATCGGGGGACAGGGGAAGGAACATATGGCTACACCTTC.

This chain connects TRBV18 to TRBJ1-1; D is unclear. The CDR3 totals 12 residues. Looked up from germline, CDR1 is KGHSH and CDR2 is LQKENI. V lost 0 bases and J lost 5, with 4 bases in between. The CDR3 loop is CASSPPNTEAFF. CDR3 sequence (DNA): TGTGCCAGCTCACCACCGAATACTGAAGCTTTCTTT.

The rearrangement joins TRBV5-4 to TRBJ2-7; the D gene is possibly TRBD2 (6 bases). Germline V gene lookup returns CDR1 SGHNT and CDR2 YYREEE (reference sequence). The CDR3 is 13 residues long. Trimming shortened V by 5 bases and J by 6 bases, and 15 bases separated the two germline ends. CDR3 sequence reads: CASRTGTSSEQYF. CDR3 bases: TGTGCCAGCAGAACCGGGACTTCGAGCGAGCAGTACTTC.

This clone was seen just once. The V gene is TRBV4-3, the J gene TRBJ1-2, with a possible D match to TRBD1 (5 bases). There are 15 residues in the CDR3. V lost 0 bases and J 8 bases, leaving 16 bases between the germline ends. CDR1 and CDR2 from the germline V gene are LGHNA and YSLEER. CDR3 amino acids: CASSQETGLKVGYTF. As DNA, the CDR3 is TGCGCCAGCAGCCAAGAAACAGGCCTCAAGGTGGGCTACACCTTC.

This clone was seen a handful of times. This chain links TRBV7-9 with TRBJ1-2; 7 positions agree with TRBD1. CDR1 is SEHNR, CDR2 FQNEAQ, per germline (reference sequence). V dropped 5 bases and J dropped 0; count of bases not matched to a gene: 6. The CDR3 contains 15 residues. CDR3 in DNA: TGTGCCAGCAGCCCCGACAGGGACGCTAACTATGGCTACACCTTC. Translating gives CASSPDRDANYGYTF.

This clone was counted a single time. The chain is built from TRBV11-2 and TRBJ2-2; a weak D match, TRBD2 (5 bases). The CDR3 contains 16 residues. Trimming removed 4 bases at V and 1 base at J, with 13 bases between. CDR1 is SGHAT, CDR2 FQNNGV, per germline. CDR3 DNA sequence: TGTGCCAGCAGCTCGCCGGGGAATTGGAACACCGGGGAGCTGTTTTTT. Protein: CASSSPGNWNTGELFF.

J is TRBJ2-1 and V is TRBV7-9; a weak D match, TRBD2 (5 bases). Germline-derived CDR1 and CDR2 are SEHNR and FQNEAQ (reference sequence). The CDR3 sequence is 14 residues long. Trimming left V 1 base short and J 6 bases short, with 10 bases between. CDR3 coding DNA: TGTGCCAGCAGCTTAGGAGGTGGAGGCAATGAGCAGTTCTTC. It encodes CASSLGGGGNEQFF. The full variable domain, in which reference TRBV7-9 and TRBJ2-1 provide the parts outside the CDR3, is DTGVSQNPRHKITKRGQNVTFRCDPISEHNRLYWYRQTLGQGPEFLTYFQNEAQLEKSRLLSDRFSAERPKGSFSTLEIQRTEQGDSAMYLCASSLGGGGNEQFFGPGTRLTVL.

J is TRBJ2-1 and V is TRBV9; D ambiguous. V was shortened by 4 bases and J by 10 bases, with 3 bases between the two germline ends. Germline V gives CDR1 SGDLS, CDR2 YYNGEE. The CDR3 runs 9 residues. The CDR3 DNA follows: TGTGCCAGCAGCCCCGAGCAGTTCTTC. It codes for CASSPEQFF. The variable domain in full, completed from reference TRBV9 and TRBJ2-1, reads DSGVTQTPKHLITATGQRVTLRCSPRSGDLSVYWYQQSLDQGLQFLIQYYNGEERAKGNILERFSAQQFPDLHSELNLSSLELGDSALYFCASSPEQFFGPGTRLTVL.

The CDR3 region has the DNA TGCAGCGTTAGCCTAGCGGCTAGCACAGATACGCAGTATTTT. Translating it yields CSVSLAASTDTQYF. V usage is TRBV29-1 and J usage is TRBJ2-3, with 7 bases that match TRBD2. Unmatched junction bases numbered 5, after V lost 5 bases and J lost 0 bases. Per the germline V gene, CDR1 is SQVTM and CDR2 is ANQGSEA. The CDR3 consists of 14 residues.

V and J are TRBV6-4 and TRBJ2-7; D might be TRBD1 or TRBD2, each matching 6 bases. The V end was cut by 3 bases, the J end by 3 bases, with 15 bases between. This CDR3 contains 15 residues. The V gene's germline CDR1 is MRHNA and CDR2 SNTAGT. The CDR3 here is CASSEGTGAIYEQYF. CDR3 coding DNA: TGTGCCAGCAGTGAAGGGACGGGGGCAATCTACGAGCAGTACTTC.

This chain connects TRBV5-1 to TRBJ1-1, with D possibly TRBD1 on 5 matching bases. The V end lost 0 bases, the J end lost 6 bases, and 12 bases lay between the germline ends. This CDR3 is 14 amino acids long. Per germline, CDR1 SGHRS and CDR2 YFSETQ. In DNA, the CDR3 is TGCGCCAGCAGCTTGGTGGGGGGAAGGGCTGAAGCTTTCTTT. Its protein product is CASSLVGGRAEAFF.

J is TRBJ2-3 and V is TRBV9; possibly TRBD1 for D (6 bases). Trimming cost V 0 bases and J 0 bases, with 11 bases left between them. Germline CDR1 is SGDLS and CDR2 is YYNGEE. CDR3 length: 16 amino acids. CDR3 bases: TGTGCCAGCAGCGTAGCAGGGGCCACTAGCACAGATACGCAGTATTTT. Its translation: CASSVAGATSTDTQYF. The full variable domain, its missing parts supplied by reference TRBV9 and TRBJ2-3, is DSGVTQTPKHLITATGQRVTLRCSPRSGDLSVYWYQQSLDQGLQFLIQYYNGEERAKGNILERFSAQQFPDLHSELNLSSLELGDSALYFCASSVAGATSTDTQYFGPGTRLTVL.

The chain carries TRBV28 and TRBJ2-7; no clear D gene. Germline assignment: CDR1 MDHEN and CDR2 SYDVKM. Between the trimmed V and J ends, which lost 2 bases and 5 bases, there was a span of 7 bases. The CDR3 runs 12 residues. CDR3 residues: CASSLAWDEQYF. Written as DNA, the CDR3 is TGTGCCAGCAGTTTAGCCTGGGACGAGCAGTACTTC.